This is a list of T cell receptor beta chains from one sample in a study of multiple sclerosis patients with progressive multifocal leukoencephalopathy. Here immunoSEQ multiplex PCR was the method, and the copy in TCRdb shows in-frame clones only, minus some. The sample has approximately 28,000 clones, roughly 87% seen once. The sample consisted of PBMCs, taken from a patient treated with natalizumab. The receptors shown here come from a woman between 40 and 50 years old with progressive multifocal leukoencephalopathy. Each CDR3 is given with its conserved first and last residue. Each record gives: clone size, D gene, V gene, J gene, CDR3 DNA, CDR3 protein. D genes are given only for firm matches. Size is stated for part of the rows, as once, few or many counts, or as a class when the clone is expanded.

abundance: .; d_gene: .; v_gene: TRBV5-8; j_gene: TRBJ2-3; CDR3nt: TGTGCCAGCAGCCGAGGCTCGGGCGGAGCTACCACAGATACGCAGTATTTT; CDR3aa: CASSRGSGGATTDTQYF
abundance: .; d_gene: .; v_gene: TRBV4-3; j_gene: TRBJ1-1; CDR3nt: TGCGCCAGCAGCCAAGTGGGGGGAGATGAAGCTTTCTTT; CDR3aa: CASSQVGGDEAFF
abundance: .; d_gene: TRBD2; v_gene: TRBV13; j_gene: TRBJ2-7; CDR3nt: TGTGCCAGCATTAGGCGGGAGGCCGGGGAGCAGTACTTC; CDR3aa: CASIRREAGEQYF
abundance: .; d_gene: .; v_gene: TRBV10-2; j_gene: TRBJ2-7; CDR3nt: TGCGCCAGCAGTGAGGTAGGGGCGCCCTACGAGCAGTACTTC; CDR3aa: CASSEVGAPYEQYF
abundance: few; d_gene: TRBD1; v_gene: TRBV5-4; j_gene: TRBJ1-1; CDR3nt: TGTGCCAGCAGCTTGGAGACAGGGTGGAACACTGAAGCTTTCTTT; CDR3aa: CASSLETGWNTEAFF
abundance: .; d_gene: TRBD1; v_gene: TRBV5-1; j_gene: TRBJ2-5; CDR3nt: TGCGCCAGCAGCATCAGGACAGGGGGAGAGACCCAGTACTTC; CDR3aa: CASSIRTGGETQYF
abundance: .; d_gene: .; v_gene: TRBV5-4; j_gene: TRBJ1-3; CDR3nt: TGTGCCAGCAACCCGGGGGCTTATCCCTCCACCATATATTTT; CDR3aa: CASNPGAYPSTIYF
abundance: .; d_gene: TRBD1; v_gene: TRBV30; j_gene: TRBJ2-2; CDR3nt: TGTGCCTGGGTCTCCGGGACAGGGGTCACCGGGGAGCTGTTTTTT; CDR3aa: CAWVSGTGVTGELFF
abundance: .; d_gene: .; v_gene: TRBV30; j_gene: TRBJ1-2; CDR3nt: TGTGCCTGGAGTGTAGAGGGGATCTATGGCTACACCTTC; CDR3aa: CAWSVEGIYGYTF
abundance: .; d_gene: .; v_gene: TRBV7-2; j_gene: TRBJ2-3; CDR3nt: TGTGCCAGCAGCCAGTGGACTACGGAAAGATATTTT; CDR3aa: CASSQWTTERYF
abundance: .; d_gene: TRBD1; v_gene: TRBV5-1; j_gene: TRBJ1-1; CDR3nt: TGCGCCAGCAGACCGCCCGGGACAGGGGGAGCTTTCTTT; CDR3aa: CASRPPGTGGAFF
abundance: .; d_gene: .; v_gene: TRBV28; j_gene: TRBJ2-5; CDR3nt: TGTGCCAGCGGACAGTGGGGAGGAGAGCAGTACTTC; CDR3aa: CASGQWGGEQYF
abundance: .; d_gene: TRBD1; v_gene: TRBV5-1; j_gene: TRBJ1-4; CDR3nt: TGCGCCAGCAGTTACCGACAGGGGAGAGGAGAAAAACTGTTTTTT; CDR3aa: CASSYRQGRGEKLFF
abundance: .; d_gene: .; v_gene: TRBV6-1; j_gene: TRBJ2-1; CDR3nt: TGTGCCAGCAATGGGTCTCCGGAGAATGAGCAGTTCTTC; CDR3aa: CASNGSPENEQFF
abundance: .; d_gene: TRBD1; v_gene: TRBV7-8; j_gene: TRBJ1-2; CDR3nt: TGTGCCAGCAGCCCCGACAGGGATTCCTATGGCTACACCTTC; CDR3aa: CASSPDRDSYGYTF
abundance: .; d_gene: TRBD2; v_gene: TRBV5-1; j_gene: TRBJ2-3; CDR3nt: TGCGCCAGCAGCTCACAACCGGGACTAGCGGGAGGGCCAGATACGCAGTATTTT; CDR3aa: CASSSQPGLAGGPDTQYF
abundance: .; d_gene: .; v_gene: TRBV12-5; j_gene: TRBJ1-1; CDR3nt: TGTGCTAGTGGGGACAGCCTTCAAGCTTTCTTT; CDR3aa: CASGDSLQAFF
abundance: once; d_gene: .; v_gene: TRBV11-3; j_gene: TRBJ1-1; CDR3nt: TGTGCCAGCAGCTTAGGCGGGGGGGGCACTGAAGCTTTCTTT; CDR3aa: CASSLGGGGTEAFF
abundance: .; d_gene: .; v_gene: TRBV13; j_gene: TRBJ2-1; CDR3nt: TGTGCCAGCAGCTTAATGGGGCCGAGGAGACAGCAGTTCTTC; CDR3aa: CASSLMGPRRQQFF
abundance: once; d_gene: .; v_gene: TRBV19; j_gene: TRBJ2-7; CDR3nt: TGTGCCAGTAGTCAAACAGGGGAGGGGGAGCAGTACTTC; CDR3aa: CASSQTGEGEQYF
abundance: once; d_gene: TRBD1; v_gene: TRBV6-5; j_gene: TRBJ1-1; CDR3nt: TGTGCCAGCCCAGACAGGGATGAAGCTTTCTTT; CDR3aa: CASPDRDEAFF
abundance: .; d_gene: .; v_gene: TRBV6-1; j_gene: TRBJ2-7; CDR3nt: TGTGCCAGCAACCAGGGGACGTTTTCCCTCGAGCAGTACTTC; CDR3aa: CASNQGTFSLEQYF
abundance: .; d_gene: TRBD2; v_gene: TRBV19; j_gene: TRBJ2-3; CDR3nt: TGTGCCAGTAGTGGTAGCGGGGGAAATACGCAGTATTTT; CDR3aa: CASSGSGGNTQYF
abundance: .; d_gene: TRBD1; v_gene: TRBV4-3; j_gene: TRBJ1-2; CDR3nt: TGCGCCAGCAGCCAAGAAGGACAGGGCTATGGCTACACCTTC; CDR3aa: CASSQEGQGYGYTF
abundance: .; d_gene: .; v_gene: TRBV4-2; j_gene: TRBJ2-7; CDR3nt: TGTGCCAGCAGCCATCCCGAAAACTACGAGCAGTACTTC; CDR3aa: CASSHPENYEQYF
abundance: .; d_gene: .; v_gene: TRBV25-1; j_gene: TRBJ2-7; CDR3nt: TGTGCCAGCAGTCGTAAGGGGGGAGGACGCGAGCAGTACTTC; CDR3aa: CASSRKGGGREQYF
abundance: .; d_gene: TRBD1; v_gene: TRBV7-9; j_gene: TRBJ2-7; CDR3nt: TGTGCCAGCAGCTCCCGACAGGGGGCTCTCTACGAGCAGTACTTC; CDR3aa: CASSSRQGALYEQYF
abundance: .; d_gene: TRBD1; v_gene: TRBV28; j_gene: TRBJ1-4; CDR3nt: TGTGCCAGCGGAACGACAGGGACCAATGAAAAACTGTTTTTT; CDR3aa: CASGTTGTNEKLFF
abundance: .; d_gene: .; v_gene: TRBV6-1; j_gene: TRBJ1-3; CDR3nt: TGTGCCAGCAGTGAATGGACCTCTCGGGCTGGAAACACCATATATTTT; CDR3aa: CASSEWTSRAGNTIYF
abundance: .; d_gene: .; v_gene: TRBV5-1; j_gene: TRBJ1-1; CDR3nt: TGCGCCAGCAGGCGGGAGTACGCTAACACTGAAGCTTTCTTT; CDR3aa: CASRREYANTEAFF
abundance: .; d_gene: TRBD1; v_gene: TRBV7-2; j_gene: TRBJ1-1; CDR3nt: TGTGCCAGCAGCTTAGGCCCAGGGGGCAGGAACACTGAAGCTTTCTTT; CDR3aa: CASSLGPGGRNTEAFF
abundance: .; d_gene: .; v_gene: TRBV5-4; j_gene: TRBJ2-7; CDR3nt: TGTGCCAGCAGCCACCCCGGGGGACCTACCTACGAGCAGTACTTC; CDR3aa: CASSHPGGPTYEQYF
abundance: .; d_gene: TRBD2; v_gene: TRBV25-1; j_gene: TRBJ2-5; CDR3nt: TGTGCCAGCAGTGACACTAGCGAACAAGAGACCCAGTACTTC; CDR3aa: CASSDTSEQETQYF
abundance: .; d_gene: TRBD1; v_gene: TRBV4-2; j_gene: TRBJ1-1; CDR3nt: TGTGCCAGCAGCCAGGTACCGGGACAGAGCACTGAAGCTTTCTTT; CDR3aa: CASSQVPGQSTEAFF
abundance: .; d_gene: TRBD2; v_gene: TRBV27; j_gene: TRBJ2-1; CDR3nt: TGTGCCAGCAGTTTACCCGGGAGGGCCGGTGAGCAGTTCTTC; CDR3aa: CASSLPGRAGEQFF
abundance: .; d_gene: .; v_gene: TRBV4-1; j_gene: TRBJ1-1; CDR3nt: TGCGCCAGCAGCCCCTTTATGAACACTGAAGCTTTCTTT; CDR3aa: CASSPFMNTEAFF
abundance: .; d_gene: .; v_gene: TRBV11-2; j_gene: TRBJ1-1; CDR3nt: TGTGCCAGCAGCCCCAGGGTTGGGAACACTGAAGCTTTCTTT; CDR3aa: CASSPRVGNTEAFF
abundance: once; d_gene: TRBD1; v_gene: TRBV19; j_gene: TRBJ1-3; CDR3nt: TGTGCCAGTAAAAGAGGGGGCAACGGAAACACCATATATTTT; CDR3aa: CASKRGGNGNTIYF
abundance: .; d_gene: .; v_gene: TRBV6-1; j_gene: TRBJ1-4; CDR3nt: TGTGCCAGCATCAGGGGTGAAAAACTGTTTTTT; CDR3aa: CASIRGEKLFF
abundance: .; d_gene: TRBD1; v_gene: TRBV6-1; j_gene: TRBJ1-3; CDR3nt: TGTGCCAGCAGTATTCGACAGGGGGGACACACCATATATTTT; CDR3aa: CASSIRQGGHTIYF
abundance: .; d_gene: .; v_gene: TRBV7-2; j_gene: TRBJ2-3; CDR3nt: TGTGCCAGCATCCCGCCCGTGGGAACTAGCCCAGATACGCAGTATTTT; CDR3aa: CASIPPVGTSPDTQYF
abundance: once; d_gene: .; v_gene: TRBV28; j_gene: TRBJ2-7; CDR3nt: TGTGCCAGCAGTTTAGAGGGGGAGATACGCTACGAGCAGTACTTC; CDR3aa: CASSLEGEIRYEQYF
abundance: once; d_gene: TRBD1; v_gene: TRBV28; j_gene: TRBJ1-2; CDR3nt: TGTGCCAGCATAAGGGGGCACGGCTATGGCTACACCTTC; CDR3aa: CASIRGHGYGYTF